The clone carrying this TCR beta chain turned up a few times. Its cognate antigen is unknown. The data are from a study of blood T cells in healthy people across ages. Between the trimmed V and J ends, which lost 1 base and 9 bases, there was a span of 16 bases. Looked up from germline, CDR1 is SGHAT and CDR2 is FQNNGV. This CDR3 contains 15 residues. Through a sample-barcoded 5' primer and a J-beta primer mix, a second PCR was run for roughly 7 to 12 cycles. From the 5' RACE reads, TCRdb called clonotypes with MiXCR, one entry per CDR3 protein. The table has some 900,000 distinct CDR3 sequences, 45% to 50% seen once. The total RNA that was extracted per sample amounted to at least 5 micrograms. Study results and caveats: With donor CMV status unknown, expanded clonotype changes were possibly confounded. A roughly linear age-dependent decrease characterized TCR beta diversity per million T cells.

The clonotype was recovered from a man aged 25 to 40 in good health. Sequencing was done on a sample of blood. This chain joins TRBV11-2 and TRBJ2-4; D might be TRBD1 (6 bases). CDR3 nucleotide sequence: TGTGCCAGCAGCTTAGTGGGGCAGGGGTTGTGCATTCAGTACTTC. Amino acid sequence: CASSLVGQGLCIQYF.